This note documents a single T cell receptor (beta chain) sequence. Its antigen is still unknown. The entry originates in a study of T-cell reconstitution after alpha-beta-depleted transplantation in children. Overall study findings and caveats: Counts and diversity of T cells one year after transplant came mostly from newly produced T cells. In some patients, recipient T cells and intrathymic progenitors surviving conditioning explained high day-60 diversity. The origin of alpha-beta T cells about two months after transplant was reportedly several hundred expanded graft clones.

The CDR3 covers 15 residues. Germline V lookup: CDR1 LGHNA, CDR2 YNFKEQ. Trimming left V 1 base short and J 0 bases short, with 9 bases between. TCRbeta library preparation incorporated unique molecular identifiers. Via MiXCR, TCRdb re-called the PCR reads, giving one row per CDR3 protein. This table holds about 980,000 distinct CDR3 sequences, under 30% found once. This clonotype was obtained from a boy younger than two who had a stem cell transplant for SCID, so the T cells may come from the graft donor. The gene calls are TRBV4-2 and TRBJ1-1, with unresolved D. This material consisted of PBMCs, mostly from graft donor cells, taken 360 days after TCRalphabeta/CD19-depleted stem cell transplant. This chain's CDR3 is CASSQVGRLNTEAFF. The CDR3 DNA sequence: TGTGCCAGCAGCCAAGTCGGACGACTGAACACTGAAGCTTTCTTT.